This T cell receptor (beta chain) was found in a study of blood T cell repertoires in COVID-19 (dated by TCRdb to 2018 to 2021). About the full investigation: Samples from collaborators originated in the United States, Italy and Spain and spanned both the acute and convalescent phases of COVID-19. Samples came from the ongoing ImmuneRACE study (first 160 participants) plus 1,254 subjects from 6 global collaborators. HLA class I and class II types, where available, came from metadata supplied by the sample provider rather than from assay-based typing. A freely available public database, intended as a resource for researchers studying the immune response to SARS-CoV-2, is where the repertoires were released. Subjects who had been exposed to COVID-19, were actively infected with it, or had recovered from it provided the deeply sampled blood TCRbeta repertoires that made up the dataset. The sample metadata nearly always contained a de-identified subject ID, COVID-19 status, age in years and sex. The prospective study material was composed of cDNA or gDNA derived from T cells, B-cell-depleted T cells, or PBMCs. Overall study outcomes, separate from this receptor: The quantity of clinical and demographic metadata differed by source and by participant and was supplied without curation.

CDR1 MNHEY and CDR2 SMNVEV were looked up in the germline V gene (reference sequence). The CDR3 contains 13 residues, cysteine and phenylalanine counted. CDR3 DNA is the only sequence kept; it has 39 bases, read in frame from the first base. Trimming at the junction amounts to 7 bases on V and 7 bases on J, and the germline ends lie 14 bases apart. In Seattle, one collaborating source enrolled patients while the infection was active and tracked those patients longitudinally over the course of disease. The collaborating institutions used their own protocols to collect whole blood in K2EDTA tubes. For TCRbeta analysis, collaborators shipped samples as frozen whole blood, isolated PBMCs, or DNA extracted from either of those sample types. TCRbeta CDR3 regions were amplified from genomic DNA using the immunoSEQ Assay, a bias-controlled multiplex PCR. For the original study's pipeline: Within the assay, amplification of reference gene primers was used to estimate how many nucleated cells each sample contained. Sequence reads were collapsed and filtered to measure the absolute abundance of every unique TCRbeta CDR3 rearrangement. For each sample, productive Simpson clonality was calculated by taking the square root of Simpson's diversity index across productive rearrangements. Imported from immuneACCESS, the table was reduced by TCRdb to in-frame sequences with V and J called. These copies leave out some clones; in studies compared against another copy, an unresolved V gene accounts for under half, and the cause of the remainder is not known. V and J calls and clone size are those listed in that table; D and trimming were worked out from the DNA. The sample table contains about 500,000 clones; only one count was recorded for roughly nine tenths of them. 0.8% to 0.9% of the sample is held by the ten biggest clonotypes.

Note on this clone: Its antigen is unknown. No base quality values were provided; no much bigger clone lies one nucleotide off.

The clonotype originates from a man in his late teens or twenties with COVID-19, enrolled during active disease. The chain joins TRBV27 to TRBJ2-1; a tentative D match to TRBD2 spans 7 bases. The material sequenced was peripheral blood. CDR3 sequence: CASKWGGRNEQFF. The base sequence is TGTGCCAGCAAGTGGGGGGGCAGGAATGAGCAGTTCTTC.